The subject of this entry is one T cell receptor beta chain. Its antigen is still unknown. Base qualities are not recorded, but no much larger clone differs from it by a single base. Libraries were made using PCR. Instrument used: Illumina iSeq 100. The published analysis was carried out like this. Non-productive sequences were removed, and CDR3s that did not start with C, did not end with F or W, or were shorter than 7 amino acids were discarded. Levenshtein distances (stringdist) and unrooted phylogenetic trees (ape) in R version 3.6.1 were used to assess CDR3 homology. The raw public reads went through TCRdb reprocessing: fastp at Q25, MiXCR clone calling, in-frame beta chains kept. CDR3 protein sequences are deduplicated, and each keeps its most common genes and DNA. The V and J calls and clone size come from TCRdb's table, not from the authors' own analysis. The sample table records around 31,000 distinct CDR3 sequences; about 49% of these occur just once. The ten most abundant clones make up about 5.8% of the sample.

According to the study, the label for this sample's time point signals: late sampling 161 to 241 days after vaccination in a few convalescent patients. The convalescent patients' positive SARS-CoV-2 PCR tests were from March to December 2020, which was before the Alpha, Beta and Delta variants emerged in the United States. Ficoll-Paque Plus gradient centrifugation was used to isolate PBMCs from whole blood, and the isolated PBMCs were then either used fresh or cryopreserved at -140C. Its CDR3 holds 14 amino acids, cysteine through phenylalanine. Left in the record is the CDR3 DNA by itself, 42 bases read in frame from the first base. V is clipped by 7 bases and J by 7 bases, and the sequence between their germline boundaries is 20 bases long. This specimen belongs to a study of vaccination and CD4 T cells after COVID-19 (dated by TCRdb to 2022 to 2024). General notes on the study: SARS-CoV-2 positivity had been established in the convalescent patients by nasal swab PCR, and mild disease was recorded in roughly ten of these patients and severe disease in one. Six males and four females were included in the convalescent cohort, with two Hispanic individuals, seven Caucasians, two Asians and one multiracial person represented. Each participant got two doses of either the Pfizer-BioNTech BNT162b2 vaccine (n=8) or the Moderna mRNA-1273 vaccine (n=2). Post-COVID blood samples from convalescent patients were collected a median of around 100 days after diagnosis, with a range of roughly 35 to 170 days. Post-vaccine blood samples were obtained a median of about 77 days after the second vaccine dose, with a range of about 14 to 241 days. A few convalescent patients gave samples both early after vaccination (day 14) and late after vaccination (days 161 to 241). In around nine COVID-19 convalescent patients and a few infection-naive healthy vaccine recipients, the spike-specific CD4+ TCR repertoire before mRNA vaccination was compared with the repertoire after mRNA vaccination. What the authors observed across the whole study: In convalescent patients, nearly all vaccine-specific clones (304 of 307) were found to be mono-reactive for SARS-CoV-2 spike rather than cross-reactive with common cold coronaviruses. Only a relatively small number of convalescent patients were included in the study, and early timepoints following natural infection were not analyzed. In convalescent patients, a median around 89% of post-vaccine SARS-CoV-2-reactive clones were detected only after vaccination, suggesting vaccine-specific priming. The median number of SARS-CoV-2-reactive clonotypes rose from 20 to 25 after infection to about 40 after vaccination, but the change was not significant.

The receptor chain draws on TRBV12-3 or TRBV12-4 and TRBJ2-7, with the D gene call left open. Specimen: CD4+ T cells from blood, collected about 7 months after SARS-CoV-2 vaccination. The TCR sequence derives from a human donor who had recovered from COVID-19. At the DNA level, the sequence is TGTGCCAGCACCCTAGGGCTCGAATTCCGGGAGCAGTACTTC. It specifies CASTLGLEFREQYF.